This T cell receptor beta chain was captured in a study of vaccination effects on CD4 cells after COVID-19. Study-wide background: Early and late time points after vaccination were used to sample three convalescent patients.

Findings of the study overall: Convalescent patients were scarce in the study, and it lacked early post-infection timepoints. Marked clonal contraction was seen late after vaccination (in both infection- and vaccine-induced clones).

Concerning this clone: Its antigen is still unknown.

Germline assignment: CDR1 SGHVS and CDR2 FNYEAQ. V lost 1 base, J lost 10 bases, and 6 bases stayed unmatched. This CDR3 is 16 amino acids long. Researchers isolated CD4+ T cells once 9 to 11 days of culture had elapsed. This person's SARS-CoV-2 infection, confirmed by PCR, occurred between March and December 2020. Each person got two doses of an mRNA SARS-CoV-2 vaccine, BNT162b2 or mRNA-1273. Cultures had half their medium replaced with IL-2 medium on days 3 and 7. This table comes from immunoSEQ multiplex PCR, and its TCRdb copy is limited to in-frame clones, with some not included. The table shows tens of thousands of clones, with over 60% occurring only once.

This receptor was obtained from a human donor who had a prior SARS-CoV-2 infection. Sequences were derived from CD4+ T cells from PBMCs cultured without peptide, sampled after COVID-19 vaccination. The V call is TRBV7-6, the J call TRBJ2-1, with 14 bases aligning to TRBD2. This CDR3 reads CASSLGRTSGRLEQFF. The CDR3 region has the DNA TGTGCCAGCAGCTTAGGCCGGACTAGCGGGAGGTTAGAGCAGTTCTTC.